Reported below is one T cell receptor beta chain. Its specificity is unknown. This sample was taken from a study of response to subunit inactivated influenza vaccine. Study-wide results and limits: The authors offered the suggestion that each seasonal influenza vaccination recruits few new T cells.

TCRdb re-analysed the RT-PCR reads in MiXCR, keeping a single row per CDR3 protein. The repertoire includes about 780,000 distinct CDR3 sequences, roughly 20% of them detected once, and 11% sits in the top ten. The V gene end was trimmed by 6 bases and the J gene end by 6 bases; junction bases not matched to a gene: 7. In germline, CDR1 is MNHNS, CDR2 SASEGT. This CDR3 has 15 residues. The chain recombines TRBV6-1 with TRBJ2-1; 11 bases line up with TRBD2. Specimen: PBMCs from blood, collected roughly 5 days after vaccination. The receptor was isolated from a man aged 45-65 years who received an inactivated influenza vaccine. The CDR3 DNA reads TGTGCCAGCAGCCAACGACTAGCGGGATCCAATGAGCAGTTCTTC. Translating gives CASSQRLAGSNEQFF.